This T cell receptor (beta chain) was documented in a study of cytomegalovirus exposure and HLA in healthy donors. Only in-frame clones appear in the TCRdb table, and some are missing; sequencing was by immunoSEQ multiplex PCR. The profile covers around 140,000 clones, with 85% to 90% appearing a single time and 8.5% to 9.5% taken by the ten largest. Study results and limitations: Some TCR beta chains (roughly 160 of them) were listed as cytomegalovirus-associated.

The donors were part of the validation cohort of over a hundred subjects. That cohort was separate from the first cohort, which comprised 500 to 850 subjects. Comments on this clone: The antigen remains unidentified.

This receptor was identified in a man between 18 and 29 years old in good health and CMV-seropositive. Sequenced sample: PBMCs.

The CDR3 here is CASKTSGGAPTQYF. DNA for the CDR3: TGCGCCAGCAAGACTAGCGGGGGGGCCCCTACGCAGTATTTT. The chain is built from TRBV10-2 and TRBJ2-3; 14 bases map to TRBD2. V lost 7 bases to trimming and J lost 8 bases; unmatched junction nucleotides: 5. The CDR3 spans 14 residues. CDR1 and CDR2 (germline): WSHSY, SAAADI.